This is a list of T cell receptor beta chains from one sample in a study of human T cells and chemical hapten exposure. TCRdb recomputed calls from the RACE reads with MiXCR, one row per CDR3 protein. Of about 71,000 distinct CDR3 sequences listed, 9.8% are singletons. This material consisted of whole blood, taken in connection with sensitization to the hapten diphenylcyclopropenone (DPC). Receptor source: a middle-aged woman with alopecia areata. Some clones in this sample may be carry-over from other donors' samples. CDR3s include the opening cysteine and the closing phenylalanine or tryptophan. D genes are given only for firm matches. Clone size is shown for a subset of rows, as once, few, many or a class of expanded clone.

v_gene: TRBV28
d_gene: NA
j_gene: TRBJ1-6
abundance: many
CDR3nt: TGTGCCAGCAGTTTGTCCGGGATGAATTCACCCCTCCACTTT
CDR3aa: CASSLSGMNSPLHF

v_gene: TRBV5-1
d_gene: TRBD1
j_gene: TRBJ1-2
abundance: many
CDR3nt: TGCGCCAGCAGCTTGGATGGACAGGTCTATGGCTACACCTTC
CDR3aa: CASSLDGQVYGYTF

v_gene: TRBV7-2
d_gene: NA
j_gene: TRBJ1-4
abundance: many
CDR3nt: TGTGCCAGCAGCTTCTTACCCGGCACTAATGAAAAACTGTTTTTT
CDR3aa: CASSFLPGTNEKLFF

v_gene: TRBV4-1
d_gene: NA
j_gene: TRBJ1-5
abundance: NA
CDR3nt: TGCGCCAGCAATAGGCAGCCCCAGCATTTT
CDR3aa: CASNRQPQHF

v_gene: TRBV20-1
d_gene: NA
j_gene: TRBJ1-2
abundance: many
CDR3nt: TGCAGTGCTGGTACCGGGACCCCTTTCGGCTATGGCTACACCTTC
CDR3aa: CSAGTGTPFGYGYTF

v_gene: TRBV20-1
d_gene: TRBD2
j_gene: TRBJ2-7
abundance: many
CDR3nt: TGCAGTGCCCGACTAGCGGGGGCCACCTACGAGCAGTACTTC
CDR3aa: CSARLAGATYEQYF

v_gene: TRBV6-6
d_gene: TRBD1
j_gene: TRBJ1-1
abundance: many
CDR3nt: TGTGCCAGCAGTACTTCCGGGACAGGGTGGAACACTGAAGCTTTCTTT
CDR3aa: CASSTSGTGWNTEAFF

v_gene: TRBV7-9
d_gene: NA
j_gene: TRBJ2-1
abundance: many
CDR3nt: TGTGCCAGCAGCTTAGCGCTCAAGGTCCATGAGCAGTTCTTC
CDR3aa: CASSLALKVHEQFF

v_gene: TRBV10-3
d_gene: NA
j_gene: TRBJ1-2
abundance: many
CDR3nt: TGTGCCACCCACCAGGGGAACTATGGCTACACCTTC
CDR3aa: CATHQGNYGYTF

v_gene: TRBV11-3
d_gene: NA
j_gene: TRBJ2-3
abundance: many
CDR3nt: TGTGCCAGCAGCTCCTCTAGCATGGATACGCAGTATTTT
CDR3aa: CASSSSSMDTQYF

v_gene: TRBV2
d_gene: TRBD1
j_gene: TRBJ1-2
abundance: many
CDR3nt: TGTGCCAGCAGTGAGCAAGACAGGGGGCGTCACTATGGCTACACCTTC
CDR3aa: CASSEQDRGRHYGYTF

v_gene: TRBV29-1
d_gene: TRBD1
j_gene: TRBJ1-4
abundance: few
CDR3nt: TGCAGCGTCGCCGGGACAGGGACCAATGAAAAACTGTTTTTT
CDR3aa: CSVAGTGTNEKLFF

v_gene: TRBV6-6
d_gene: NA
j_gene: TRBJ1-2
abundance: many
CDR3nt: TGTGCCAGCAGCCAGACGGTGAACTATGGCTACACCTTC
CDR3aa: CASSQTVNYGYTF

v_gene: TRBV12-3/TRBV12-4
d_gene: NA
j_gene: TRBJ1-6
abundance: NA
CDR3nt: TGTGCCAGCAGCCGGGCCAATCGGAACGCACCCCTCCACTTT
CDR3aa: CASSRANRNAPLHF

v_gene: TRBV20-1
d_gene: TRBD2
j_gene: TRBJ2-7
abundance: NA
CDR3nt: TGCAGTGCTAGCCGGGGAGGGGCCGAGCAGTACTTC
CDR3aa: CSASRGGAEQYF

v_gene: TRBV19
d_gene: NA
j_gene: TRBJ1-5
abundance: many
CDR3nt: TGTGCCAGTAGTATATCGGAGGGGAATCAGCCCCAGCATTTT
CDR3aa: CASSISEGNQPQHF

v_gene: TRBV5-1
d_gene: TRBD1
j_gene: TRBJ2-3
abundance: many
CDR3nt: TGCGCCAGCAGCTTGGGAATCTTGACAGGGTCGAGCACAGATACGCAGTATTTT
CDR3aa: CASSLGILTGSSTDTQYF

v_gene: TRBV6-6
d_gene: TRBD1
j_gene: TRBJ1-6
abundance: many
CDR3nt: TGTGCCACCGGGGTCGGACAGGCTAATTCACCCCTCCACTTT
CDR3aa: CATGVGQANSPLHF

v_gene: TRBV28
d_gene: NA
j_gene: TRBJ1-2
abundance: many
CDR3nt: TGTGCCAGCAGTTTTTCAGGACCCTTAAACTATGGCTACACCTTC
CDR3aa: CASSFSGPLNYGYTF

v_gene: TRBV14
d_gene: NA
j_gene: TRBJ2-7
abundance: many
CDR3nt: TGTGCCAGCAGCCAGGGGTACGAGCAGTACTTC
CDR3aa: CASSQGYEQYF

v_gene: TRBV6-5
d_gene: TRBD2
j_gene: TRBJ2-2
abundance: many
CDR3nt: TGTGCCAGCAGTTACTCATACGCCGGGCTAGCGGGGTTCGCGAACACCGGGGAGCTGTTTTTT
CDR3aa: CASSYSYAGLAGFANTGELFF

v_gene: TRBV6-2/TRBV6-3
d_gene: TRBD1
j_gene: TRBJ1-2
abundance: NA
CDR3nt: TGTGCCAGCAGAGCAGGGGGCTATGGCTACACCTTC
CDR3aa: CASRAGGYGYTF

v_gene: TRBV18
d_gene: NA
j_gene: TRBJ2-4
abundance: NA
CDR3nt: TGTGCCAGCTCACCGTTGCCCTCATCGCCGACTACCAACATTCAGTACTTC
CDR3aa: CASSPLPSSPTTNIQYF

v_gene: TRBV11-2
d_gene: NA
j_gene: TRBJ2-7
abundance: few
CDR3nt: TGTGCCAGCAGCTTCGGGACACTCACCTACGAGCAGTACTTC
CDR3aa: CASSFGTLTYEQYF

v_gene: TRBV7-9
d_gene: NA
j_gene: TRBJ1-6
abundance: many
CDR3nt: TGTGCCAGCAGCTTAGGTTGGCAGGGGAATTCACCCCTCCACTTT
CDR3aa: CASSLGWQGNSPLHF

v_gene: TRBV15
d_gene: TRBD2
j_gene: TRBJ2-1
abundance: NA
CDR3nt: TGTGCCACCAGCAGAGCGGGAGGGATGCGGGGGAATGAGCAGTTCTTC
CDR3aa: CATSRAGGMRGNEQFF

v_gene: TRBV3-1
d_gene: NA
j_gene: TRBJ2-1
abundance: few
CDR3nt: TGTGCCAGCAGCCAAGTTACCACCCCCAATGAGCAGTTCTTC
CDR3aa: CASSQVTTPNEQFF

v_gene: TRBV6-1
d_gene: NA
j_gene: TRBJ2-2
abundance: many
CDR3nt: TGTGCCAGCAGTCTCAGGAGGGTCGGGGAGCTGTTTTTT
CDR3aa: CASSLRRVGELFF

v_gene: TRBV29-1
d_gene: NA
j_gene: TRBJ2-7
abundance: many
CDR3nt: TGCAGCGCCCAAGGAGACAGTTCCTACGAGCAGTACTTC
CDR3aa: CSAQGDSSYEQYF

v_gene: TRBV10-3
d_gene: NA
j_gene: TRBJ2-1
abundance: NA
CDR3nt: TGTGCCATCAGTTCCGCCTGGTTTCGGGACGTAGACAATGAGCAGTTCTTC
CDR3aa: CAISSAWFRDVDNEQFF